This entry concerns a single T cell receptor (beta chain). This entry comes from a study of technical replicates of blood from a handful of donors. With V trimmed by 7 bases and J by 4 bases, 9 bases remained unmatched. The germline CDR1 and CDR2 sequences are LNHDA and SQIVND (reference sequence). CDR3 length equals 14 residues. Sequencing used immunoSEQ multiplex PCR; TCRdb keeps in-frame clones, though not all of them. The sample yields some 70,000 clones, about nine tenths seen once. Sequenced input: T cells isolated from PBMCs. This clonotype was sampled from a human donor in good health. The gene calls are TRBV19 and TRBJ2-7, with 8 nucleotides matching TRBD2. This CDR3 is CASKPGTSGYEQYF. As DNA, the CDR3 is TGTGCCAGTAAACCTGGGACTAGTGGGTACGAGCAGTACTTC.